A selection of T cell receptor beta chains follows, all from one sample in a study of T-cell memory formation after mild COVID-19. TCRdb re-analysed the 5' RACE reads in MiXCR, keeping a single row per CDR3 protein. The data show roughly 200,000 distinct CDR3 sequences, 9% to 10% seen once. The sequencing input was PBMCs or a T cell subset sorted from them (not recorded which). The receptors here all came from a man between 18 and 35 years old who had mild COVID-19 (a few samples of this study predate the infection). Cell type and time point are not known. CDR3s include the opening cysteine and the closing phenylalanine or tryptophan. D genes are given only for firm matches. Clone size is given for some rows only: seen once, a few or many times, or a class if the clone is expanded.

.,14,TRBV7-9,many,TRBJ1-1,CASSLTDKNTEAFF,TGTGCCAGCAGCTTAACAGACAAGAACACTGAAGCTTTCTTT
.,12,TRBV5-1,many,TRBJ2-1,CASSQTHNEQFF,TGCGCCAGCAGCCAAACCCATAATGAGCAGTTCTTC
TRBD1,20,TRBV7-2,.,TRBJ2-5,CASSFIFGRGRTGIKETQYF,TGTGCCAGCAGCTTCATTTTCGGTCGGGGTCGGACAGGGATCAAAGAGACCCAGTACTTC
.,13,TRBV7-3,.,TRBJ1-6,CASSLSIDSPLHF,TGTGCCAGCAGCTTAAGCATCGATTCACCCCTCCACTTT
TRBD1,13,TRBV12-3/TRBV12-4,.,TRBJ1-1,CASSATGTTEAFF,TGTGCCAGCAGTGCGACAGGGACCACTGAAGCTTTCTTT
TRBD1,15,TRBV12-3/TRBV12-4,many,TRBJ2-5,CASSLGQGPNETQYF,TGTGCCAGCAGTTTAGGACAGGGCCCTAATGAGACCCAGTACTTC
.,16,TRBV7-2,few,TRBJ1-6,CASSFTAPGYNSPLHF,TGTGCCAGCAGTTTCACCGCCCCCGGCTATAATTCACCCCTCCACTTT
.,14,TRBV7-3,many,TRBJ2-2,CASSGDTNTGELFF,TGTGCCAGCAGTGGGGACACCAACACCGGGGAGCTGTTTTTT
TRBD2,18,TRBV7-2,.,TRBJ2-3,CASSFTGTTDASTDTQYF,TGTGCCAGCAGCTTCACTGGGACTACGGACGCTAGCACAGATACGCAGTATTTT
.,13,TRBV20-1,.,TRBJ2-5,CSARVGAGETQYF,TGCAGTGCTAGAGTGGGGGCTGGGGAGACCCAGTACTTC
.,15,TRBV2,few,TRBJ2-6,CASSVEGAGANVLTF,TGTGCCAGCAGTGTTGAAGGGGCCGGGGCCAACGTCCTGACTTTC
.,16,TRBV4-2,few,TRBJ1-1,CASSQGLRNANTEAFF,TGTGCCAGCAGCCAAGGGCTTCGTAACGCGAACACTGAAGCTTTCTTT
.,12,TRBV5-1,.,TRBJ2-3,CASTPGGGAQYF,TGCGCCAGCACCCCTGGAGGTGGTGCGCAGTATTTT
.,15,TRBV5-4,.,TRBJ2-1,CASSLDGGPGNEQFF,TGTGCCAGCAGCTTGGACGGGGGGCCGGGAAATGAGCAGTTCTTC
.,16,TRBV6-6,.,TRBJ1-2,CASSYSIRQTDYGYTF,TGTGCCAGCAGTTACTCGATCAGACAAACGGACTATGGCTACACCTTC
TRBD1,13,TRBV27,few,TRBJ1-2,CASRFRTGHGYTF,TGTGCCAGCCGATTTCGGACAGGGCATGGCTACACCTTC
.,15,TRBV9,few,TRBJ2-5,CASSPTGLGGETQYF,TGTGCCAGCAGTCCGACAGGACTAGGTGGGGAGACCCAGTACTTC
TRBD2,16,TRBV12-5,few,TRBJ2-3,CASGGGLAGASDTQYF,TGTGCTAGTGGCGGCGGACTAGCGGGGGCCTCAGATACGCAGTATTTT
TRBD1,15,TRBV5-1,.,TRBJ1-4,CASSMPGTGSEKLFF,TGCGCCAGCAGCATGCCAGGGACAGGGAGTGAAAAACTGTTTTTT
.,12,TRBV24-1,few,TRBJ2-1,CATSTAHNEQFF,TGTGCCACCAGTACAGCCCACAATGAGCAGTTCTTC
.,17,TRBV6-1,.,TRBJ2-6,CASSDKTGLAGANVLTF,TGTGCCAGCAGTGACAAGACAGGCTTGGCTGGGGCCAACGTCCTGACTTTC
TRBD2,14,TRBV12-3/TRBV12-4,.,TRBJ2-3,CASSSAGGTDTQYF,TGTGCCAGCAGTTCAGCGGGGGGGACAGATACGCAGTATTTT
.,15,TRBV20-1,few,TRBJ2-5,CSASITRATKETQYF,TGCAGTGCTAGCATTACCCGGGCGACTAAAGAGACCCAGTACTTC
TRBD1,15,TRBV6-5,few,TRBJ1-6,CASSYRNRGDSPLHF,TGTGCCAGCAGTTACCGGAACAGGGGGGATTCACCCCTCCACTTT
.,14,TRBV28,.,TRBJ1-2,CASVPDSLNYGYTF,TGTGCCAGCGTACCCGACAGCCTTAACTATGGCTACACCTTC
.,8,TRBV29-1,few,TRBJ1-6,CMDSPLHF,TGCATGGATTCACCCCTCCACTTT
.,13,TRBV7-3,many,TRBJ2-7,CASSIGQNNEQYF,TGTGCCAGCAGCATAGGACAGAATAACGAGCAGTACTTC
TRBD1,13,TRBV29-1,.,TRBJ1-2,CSVETGVDYGYTF,TGCAGCGTTGAGACAGGGGTGGACTATGGCTACACCTTC
.,15,TRBV20-1,many,TRBJ1-6,CTSASPSGPPEPLHF,TGCACCAGTGCGAGCCCCAGCGGCCCACCCGAGCCCCTCCACTTT
.,13,TRBV20-1,.,TRBJ1-4,CSARYIGNEKLFF,TGCAGTGCTAGATACATCGGGAACGAAAAACTGTTTTTT
.,14,TRBV5-5,few,TRBJ1-5,CASSSTGLSEPQHF,TGTGCCAGCAGCTCGACAGGCCTTTCAGAGCCCCAGCATTTT